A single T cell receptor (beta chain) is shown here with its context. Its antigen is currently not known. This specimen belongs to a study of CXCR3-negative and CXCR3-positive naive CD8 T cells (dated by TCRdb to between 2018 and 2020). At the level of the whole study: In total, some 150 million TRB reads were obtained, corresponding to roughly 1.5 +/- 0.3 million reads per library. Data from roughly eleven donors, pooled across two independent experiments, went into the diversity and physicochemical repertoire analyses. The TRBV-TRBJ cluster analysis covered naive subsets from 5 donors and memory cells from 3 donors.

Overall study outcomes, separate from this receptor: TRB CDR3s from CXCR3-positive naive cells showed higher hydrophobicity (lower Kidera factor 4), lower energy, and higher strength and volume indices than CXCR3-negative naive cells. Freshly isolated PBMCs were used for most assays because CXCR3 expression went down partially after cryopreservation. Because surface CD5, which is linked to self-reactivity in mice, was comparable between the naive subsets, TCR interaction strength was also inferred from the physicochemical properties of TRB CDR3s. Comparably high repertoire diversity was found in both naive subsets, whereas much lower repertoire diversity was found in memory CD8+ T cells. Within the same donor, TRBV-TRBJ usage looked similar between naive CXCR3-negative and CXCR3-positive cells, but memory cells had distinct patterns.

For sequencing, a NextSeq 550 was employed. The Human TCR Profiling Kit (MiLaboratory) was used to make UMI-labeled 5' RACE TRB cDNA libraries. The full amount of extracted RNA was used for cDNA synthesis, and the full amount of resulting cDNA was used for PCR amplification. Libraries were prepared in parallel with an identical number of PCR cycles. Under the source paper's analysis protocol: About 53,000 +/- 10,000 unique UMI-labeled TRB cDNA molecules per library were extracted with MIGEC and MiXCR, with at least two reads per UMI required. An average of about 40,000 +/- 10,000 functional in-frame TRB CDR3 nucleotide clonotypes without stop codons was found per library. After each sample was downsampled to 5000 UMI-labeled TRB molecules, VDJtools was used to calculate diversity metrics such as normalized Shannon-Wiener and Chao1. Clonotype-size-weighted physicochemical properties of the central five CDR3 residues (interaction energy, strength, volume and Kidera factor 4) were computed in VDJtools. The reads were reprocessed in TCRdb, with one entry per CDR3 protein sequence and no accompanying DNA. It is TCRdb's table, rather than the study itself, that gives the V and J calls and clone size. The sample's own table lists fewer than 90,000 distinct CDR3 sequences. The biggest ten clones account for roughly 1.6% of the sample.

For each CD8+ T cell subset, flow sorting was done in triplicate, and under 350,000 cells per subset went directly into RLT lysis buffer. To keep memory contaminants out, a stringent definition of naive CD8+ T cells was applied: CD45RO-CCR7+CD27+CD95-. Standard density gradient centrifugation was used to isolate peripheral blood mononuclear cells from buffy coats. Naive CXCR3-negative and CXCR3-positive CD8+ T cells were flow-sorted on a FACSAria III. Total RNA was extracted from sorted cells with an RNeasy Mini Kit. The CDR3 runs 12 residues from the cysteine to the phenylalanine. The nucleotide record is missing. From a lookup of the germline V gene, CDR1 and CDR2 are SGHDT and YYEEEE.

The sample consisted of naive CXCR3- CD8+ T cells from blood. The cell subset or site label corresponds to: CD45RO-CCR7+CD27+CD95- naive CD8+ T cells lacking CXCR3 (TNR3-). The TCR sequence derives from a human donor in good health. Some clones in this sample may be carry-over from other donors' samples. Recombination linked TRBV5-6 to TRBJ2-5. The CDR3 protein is CASSLASMTQYF.